This TCR beta chain stems from a study of T cell changes during pregnancy in multiple sclerosis. Assay: immunoSEQ multiplex PCR; the TCRdb copy retains only in-frame clones and omits some. The table has about 24,000 clones, over 85% seen once. Germline CDR1 is MNHEY and CDR2 is SVGAGI. The CDR3 is 13 residues long. Trimming pared 5 bases from V and 5 bases from J, leaving 10 bases between. The TCR comes from a female donor in good health, enrolled as a control in a pregnancy study. This chain joins TRBV6-5 and TRBJ1-5; perhaps TRBD1 as D (6 bases). The material was CD8+ T cells from peripheral blood mononuclear cells, obtained in the third trimester of pregnancy. The CDR3 coding sequence is TGTGCCAGCAGTCCATCAGGGGATCAGCCCCAGCATTTT. This gives the protein CASSPSGDQPQHF.